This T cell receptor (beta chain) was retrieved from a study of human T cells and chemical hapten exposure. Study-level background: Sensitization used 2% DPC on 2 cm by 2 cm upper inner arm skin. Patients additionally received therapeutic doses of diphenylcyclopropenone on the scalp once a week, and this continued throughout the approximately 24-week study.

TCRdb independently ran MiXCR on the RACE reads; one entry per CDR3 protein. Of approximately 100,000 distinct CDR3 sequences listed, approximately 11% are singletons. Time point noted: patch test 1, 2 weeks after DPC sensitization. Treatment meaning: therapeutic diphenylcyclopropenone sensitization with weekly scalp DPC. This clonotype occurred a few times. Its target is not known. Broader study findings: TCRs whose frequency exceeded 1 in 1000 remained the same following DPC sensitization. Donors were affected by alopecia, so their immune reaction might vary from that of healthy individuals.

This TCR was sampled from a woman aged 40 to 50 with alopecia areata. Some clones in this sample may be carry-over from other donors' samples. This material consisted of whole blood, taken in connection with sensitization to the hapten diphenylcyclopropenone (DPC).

The CDR3 sequence is CASSESYGGVAGEQYF. Here the CDR3 DNA reads TGCGCCAGCAGTGAGTCTTATGGGGGAGTAGCCGGCGAGCAGTACTTC. The rearrangement joins TRBV10-1 to TRBJ2-7; D might be TRBD1 or TRBD2, each matching 5 bases. V was pared by 0 bases and J by 6 bases, with 18 bases between. The germline V gene has CDR1 WNHNN and CDR2 SYGVQD (reference sequence). The length of the CDR3 is 16 residues.